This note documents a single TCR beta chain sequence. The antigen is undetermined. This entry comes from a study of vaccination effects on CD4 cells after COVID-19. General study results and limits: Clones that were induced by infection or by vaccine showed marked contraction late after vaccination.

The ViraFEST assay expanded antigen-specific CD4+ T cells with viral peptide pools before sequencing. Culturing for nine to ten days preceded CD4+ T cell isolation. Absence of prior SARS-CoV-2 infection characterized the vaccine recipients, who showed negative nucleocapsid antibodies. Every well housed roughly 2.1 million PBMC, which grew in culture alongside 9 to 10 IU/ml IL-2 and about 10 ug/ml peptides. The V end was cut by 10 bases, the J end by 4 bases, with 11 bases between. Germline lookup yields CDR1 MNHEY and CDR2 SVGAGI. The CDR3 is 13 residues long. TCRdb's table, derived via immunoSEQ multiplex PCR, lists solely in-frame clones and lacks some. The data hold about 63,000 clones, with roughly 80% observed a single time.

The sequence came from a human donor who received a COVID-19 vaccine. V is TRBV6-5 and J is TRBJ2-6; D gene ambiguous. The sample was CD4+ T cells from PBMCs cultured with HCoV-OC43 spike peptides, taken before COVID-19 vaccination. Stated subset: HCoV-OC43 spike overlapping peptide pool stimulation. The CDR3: CATDSPGANVLTF. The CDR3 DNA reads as TGTGCCACCGATAGCCCCGGGGCCAACGTCCTGACTTTC.